A selection of T cell receptor beta chains follows, all from one sample in a study of blood T cells in healthy people across ages. In TCRdb, the 5' RACE reads were re-called with MiXCR into one record per CDR3 protein. Of some 700,000 distinct CDR3 sequences in the sample, 43% were seen once. Sequenced sample: blood. Every receptor here comes from a woman aged 60-70 years in good health. The CDR3 runs from the conserved cysteine through the conserved F or W. A D gene is named only where the DNA matches it firmly. A row's size may be missing; if present it is once, few, many or a size class.

V gene: TRBV28
clone size: -
D gene: TRBD1
J gene: TRBJ1-2
CDR3 protein: CASYQGAKGYGYTF
CDR3 DNA: TGTGCCAGTTATCAGGGGGCGAAGGGCTATGGCTACACCTTC

V gene: TRBV12-3/TRBV12-4
clone size: -
D gene: -
J gene: TRBJ2-3
CDR3 protein: CASSLNSQPGDTQYF
CDR3 DNA: TGTGCCAGCAGCCTCAATAGCCAACCAGGTGATACGCAGTATTTT

V gene: TRBV18
clone size: -
D gene: -
J gene: TRBJ2-3
CDR3 protein: CASSPQVAGPADTQYF
CDR3 DNA: TGTGCCAGCTCACCACAGGTAGCAGGGCCGGCAGATACGCAGTATTTT

V gene: TRBV20-1
clone size: few
D gene: -
J gene: TRBJ2-3
CDR3 protein: CSADTMDFRSTDTQYF
CDR3 DNA: TGCAGTGCCGATACCATGGACTTTCGGTCCACAGATACGCAGTATTTT

V gene: TRBV20-1
clone size: -
D gene: -
J gene: TRBJ2-7
CDR3 protein: CSARVAETFYYEQYF
CDR3 DNA: TGCAGTGCTAGAGTTGCCGAGACATTTTACTACGAGCAGTACTTC

V gene: TRBV6-2/TRBV6-3
clone size: few
D gene: -
J gene: TRBJ2-1
CDR3 protein: CASSYGRYWYNEQFF
CDR3 DNA: TGTGCCAGCAGTTACGGGCGGTACTGGTACAATGAGCAGTTCTTC

V gene: TRBV10-3
clone size: -
D gene: -
J gene: TRBJ2-7
CDR3 protein: CAITGSLANEQYF
CDR3 DNA: TGTGCCATCACGGGATCTCTTGCCAATGAGCAGTACTTC

V gene: TRBV29-1
clone size: many
D gene: -
J gene: TRBJ2-3
CDR3 protein: CSARTGHRADTQYF
CDR3 DNA: TGCAGCGCCCGAACAGGGCACCGGGCAGATACGCAGTATTTT

V gene: TRBV18
clone size: -
D gene: -
J gene: TRBJ2-1
CDR3 protein: CASSPRDTNEQFF
CDR3 DNA: TGTGCCAGCTCACCTCGGGACACCAATGAGCAGTTCTTC

V gene: TRBV3-1
clone size: -
D gene: TRBD2
J gene: TRBJ2-5
CDR3 protein: CASSLLLAGGGETQYF
CDR3 DNA: TGTGCCAGCAGCCTGTTACTAGCGGGGGGCGGGGAGACCCAGTACTTC

V gene: TRBV11-1
clone size: -
D gene: -
J gene: TRBJ2-3
CDR3 protein: CASSVGDNTDTQYF
CDR3 DNA: TGTGCCAGCAGCGTGGGAGACAACACAGATACGCAGTATTTT

V gene: TRBV9
clone size: -
D gene: TRBD2
J gene: TRBJ2-7
CDR3 protein: CASSATSGSYNEQYF
CDR3 DNA: TGTGCCAGCAGCGCTACTAGCGGGAGCTACAATGAGCAGTACTTC

V gene: TRBV27
clone size: few
D gene: TRBD1
J gene: TRBJ2-1
CDR3 protein: CASSPLGGQGIYNEQFF
CDR3 DNA: TGTGCCAGCAGTCCCCTGGGGGGACAGGGGATTTACAATGAGCAGTTCTTC

V gene: TRBV12-5
clone size: -
D gene: -
J gene: TRBJ2-3
CDR3 protein: CASGLVRVDTQYF
CDR3 DNA: TGTGCTAGTGGTTTGGTAAGGGTGGATACGCAGTATTTT

V gene: TRBV6-2/TRBV6-3
clone size: few
D gene: -
J gene: TRBJ2-7
CDR3 protein: CAFIFSPGSTYEQYF
CDR3 DNA: TGTGCCTTCATTTTCTCTCCCGGGTCAACCTACGAGCAGTACTTC

V gene: TRBV14
clone size: -
D gene: -
J gene: TRBJ1-1
CDR3 protein: CASSQTGIGAEAFF
CDR3 DNA: TGTGCCAGCAGCCAAACAGGGATCGGCGCTGAAGCTTTCTTT

V gene: TRBV18
clone size: few
D gene: -
J gene: TRBJ2-7
CDR3 protein: CASSPPVGTPGAEQYF
CDR3 DNA: TGTGCCAGCTCACCACCGGTTGGAACTCCCGGGGCCGAGCAGTACTTC

V gene: TRBV7-6
clone size: -
D gene: -
J gene: TRBJ2-1
CDR3 protein: CASSLLQGSYEQFF
CDR3 DNA: TGTGCCAGCAGCTTACTGCAGGGGAGCTATGAGCAGTTCTTC

V gene: TRBV28
clone size: -
D gene: TRBD1
J gene: TRBJ1-2
CDR3 protein: CASSFLGQGAQGYTF
CDR3 DNA: TGTGCCAGCAGTTTTCTGGGTCAGGGGGCTCAGGGCTACACCTTC

V gene: TRBV20-1
clone size: -
D gene: TRBD2
J gene: TRBJ2-7
CDR3 protein: CSAPLSGRSYEQYF
CDR3 DNA: TGCAGTGCTCCTTTGAGCGGGAGGTCCTACGAGCAGTACTTC

V gene: TRBV21-1
clone size: once
D gene: -
J gene: TRBJ2-1
CDR3 protein: CASSKRGTGGWKLETQFF
CDR3 DNA: TGTGCCAGCAGCAAGAGGGGGACAGGGGGATGGAAACTAGAGACCCAGTTCTTC

V gene: TRBV7-9
clone size: -
D gene: -
J gene: TRBJ1-2
CDR3 protein: CASSLETANYGYTF
CDR3 DNA: TGTGCCAGCAGCTTAGAAACGGCTAACTATGGCTACACCTTC

V gene: TRBV9
clone size: -
D gene: TRBD2
J gene: TRBJ2-1
CDR3 protein: CASSVEGGPNNEQFF
CDR3 DNA: TGTGCCAGCAGCGTCGAGGGAGGGCCAAACAATGAGCAGTTCTTC

V gene: TRBV6-5
clone size: many
D gene: TRBD1
J gene: TRBJ2-7
CDR3 protein: CASSHRGPEQYF
CDR3 DNA: TGTGCCAGCAGTCACAGGGGCCCCGAGCAGTACTTC

V gene: TRBV6-2/TRBV6-3
clone size: few
D gene: -
J gene: TRBJ2-5
CDR3 protein: CAEQRDPKETQYF
CDR3 DNA: TGTGCCGAGCAGAGGGACCCCAAAGAGACCCAGTACTTC

V gene: TRBV28
clone size: -
D gene: TRBD2
J gene: TRBJ2-7
CDR3 protein: CASTSTSASSYEQYF
CDR3 DNA: TGTGCCAGCACCAGTACTAGCGCAAGCTCCTACGAGCAGTACTTC

V gene: TRBV29-1
clone size: -
D gene: -
J gene: TRBJ2-5
CDR3 protein: CSAKQGSGETQYF
CDR3 DNA: TGCAGCGCCAAACAGGGTTCGGGAGAGACCCAGTACTTC

V gene: TRBV20-1
clone size: -
D gene: TRBD1
J gene: TRBJ1-1
CDR3 protein: CSARALGQGVTEAFF
CDR3 DNA: TGCAGTGCTAGGGCCCTGGGACAGGGGGTCACTGAAGCTTTCTTT